This T cell receptor (beta chain) comes out of a study of identical twins (dated by TCRdb to 2015 to 2016). About the full investigation: To test whether fetal clonotypes persist, the study used deep sequencing on TCR alpha and beta repertoires from monozygotic twins, unrelated adults of various ages, and cord blood. To rule out contamination, the twin experiments were replicated at different times with different library preparation protocols. Beyond this particular receptor, the publication reports: In monozygotic twins, recombination models systematically underestimated out-of-frame TCR alpha sharing, but the models matched the sharing seen between unrelated individuals. Fewer insertions were carried by abundant cord blood beta clonotypes; a weaker similar trend was observed in young adult naive repertoires, while no such trend was observed in memory repertoires. In beta out-of-frame sequences, excess twin sharing was weaker, because having fewer shared sequences lowered the signal-to-noise ratio. Zero-insertion analyses could be partly confounded by invariant T cells such as MAIT and iNKT, although diverse VJ usage argued against such confounding for most clonotypes. Compared with coincidental sharing between unrelated individuals, out-of-frame TCR alpha sequences shared between twins had an excess of sequences with low generation probability. Because the same donors could not be followed over many years, conclusions were based on cross-sectional statistical analysis.

The CDR3 goes from the cysteine to the phenylalanine over 14 residues. Of all the DNA, just the CDR3 is kept, 42 bases in frame from base 1. Trimming removed 0 bases from V and 5 bases from J, leaving 11 bases between the germline ends. The germline V gene (reference sequence) specifies DFQATT as CDR1 and SNEGSKA as CDR2. The sample holds many counts of this clonotype. Its antigen remains unidentified. Nothing much larger sits one base from this clone, and base qualities are not available. Library preparation was by 5' RACE. Sequencing took place on an Illumina HiSeq 2000. A universal primer binding site was introduced by template switching, and a unique molecular identifier was present in the final cDNA, enabling accurate counting of TCR cDNA molecules. First-strand cDNA for TCR alpha and beta chains was synthesized from specific primers in the conserved constant-segment region. To control for contamination, each cDNA library was double barcoded with a SMART-Mk sample barcode plus Illumina barcodes. Two successive PCR steps introduced TruSeq adapter sequences along with Illumina sample barcodes. Sequencing of the TCR alpha and beta cDNA libraries was done on the Illumina HiSeq platform using custom primers. The study's processing was this. MiGEC processed the raw reads to extract unique molecular identifiers, while MiXCR was used to determine the CDR3 positions. For each individual, recombination models were inferred using an EM algorithm with the repgenHMM and IGoR tools. The tcR package in R was used for shared clonotype analysis, with sharing normalized by the product of cloneset sizes. Out-of-frame nonproductive sequences were analyzed to study raw recombination free of thymic and clonal selection effects. Using fastp at Q25 and MiXCR, TCRdb reprocessed the public reads and kept productive beta chains. Every CDR3 protein is listed once, alongside the most common genes and DNA of its rows. Clone size and V and J calls follow TCRdb, not the original study. Counted in this sample were approximately 700,000 distinct CDR3 sequences; roughly 18% of them appeared once. The ten largest clonotypes hold around 13% of the sample.

Every donor was a healthy Caucasian. The twin cohort consisted of three pairs of female monozygotic twins, all aged about 18 to 29 years. Peripheral blood mononuclear cells were the source from which RNA for the TCR libraries was isolated. The same sample was also studied in work on T cells expressing NK-cell markers. The second study also describes: In sorted CD3+CD56+NKG2C+, CD3+CD56+NKG2C- and CD3+CD56-NKG2C+ T-cell subsets from several donors, TCR beta-chain repertoires were profiled. Seven of the eight sequenced donors were HCMV-seropositive and one was HCMV-seronegative. To restrict sorting to alphabetaTCR-expressing T cells, an anti-gammadeltaTCR antibody was added in several experiments. In more than five donors, the dominant CD3+CD56+NKG2C+ clonotypes ranked among the top 10 CD8+ clonotypes, making up about 1.0-8% of CD8+ T cells. Those dominant clonotypes were again the most abundant among CD3+CD56-NKG2C+ cells in a handful of donors, at roughly 28.3-60.1%. Whether the expanded NKG2C-expressing T cell clones were specific for HCMV antigens remained unclear. Randomly selected healthy volunteers, three men and five women, were used as the eight sequenced donors. HCMV-specific IgG was detected in serum with a commercial ELISA kit to determine HCMV serostatus. For several donors, bulk peripheral blood T-cell repertoires were also sequenced from unsorted PBMC. MIGEC handled demultiplexing of the reads and grouping by UMI, while MiTCR was used to assemble and quantify clonotypes. Only TCR cDNA sequences supported by at least two reads were kept to exclude erroneous sequences. The tcR package was used for downstream repertoire analysis, and clonotypes were matched between fractions using CDR3 nucleotide sequence together with V segment. Antigen specificity was annotated against VDJdb with VDJmatch, allowing one amino acid substitution in CDR3.

This TCR derives from a woman under 30 in good health. Input material: PBMCs. The V and J genes are TRBV20-1 and TRBJ1-5; the D gene is not confidently resolved. The CDR3 here reads CSARDSTRDQPQHF. The sequenced DNA: TGCAGTGCTAGAGATAGCACTAGAGATCAGCCCCAGCATTTT.